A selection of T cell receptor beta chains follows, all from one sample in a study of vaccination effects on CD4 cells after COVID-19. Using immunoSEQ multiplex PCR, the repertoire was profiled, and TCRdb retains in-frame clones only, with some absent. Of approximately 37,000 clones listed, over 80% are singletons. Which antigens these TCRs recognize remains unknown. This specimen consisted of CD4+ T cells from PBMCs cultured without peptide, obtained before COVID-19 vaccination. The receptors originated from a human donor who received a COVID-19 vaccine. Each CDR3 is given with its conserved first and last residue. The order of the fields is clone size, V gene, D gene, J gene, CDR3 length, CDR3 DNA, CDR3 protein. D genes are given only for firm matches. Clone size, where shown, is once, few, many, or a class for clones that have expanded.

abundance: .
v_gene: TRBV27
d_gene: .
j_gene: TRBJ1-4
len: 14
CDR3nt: TGTGCCAGCAGTTCAGTCGGGGGGCGGGAAAAACTGTTTTTT
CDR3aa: CASSSVGGREKLFF

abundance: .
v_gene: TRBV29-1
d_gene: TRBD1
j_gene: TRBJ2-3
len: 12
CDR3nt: TGCAGCGTAGATACAGGGGTGGATACGCAGTATTTT
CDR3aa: CSVDTGVDTQYF

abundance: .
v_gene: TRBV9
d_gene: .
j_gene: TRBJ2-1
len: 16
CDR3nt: TGTGCCAGCAGCGTAGACGCGGGGCGTACCTACAATGAGCAGTTCTTC
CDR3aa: CASSVDAGRTYNEQFF

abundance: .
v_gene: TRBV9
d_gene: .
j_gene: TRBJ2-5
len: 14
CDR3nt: TGTGCCAGCAGCGCGCGGTCCGGTCAAGAGACCCAGTACTTC
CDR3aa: CASSARSGQETQYF

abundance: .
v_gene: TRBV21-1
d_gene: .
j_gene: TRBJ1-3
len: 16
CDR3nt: TGTGCCAGCAGCAAAGCGTGGCTACCGGACAGGGGCGTCATATATTTT
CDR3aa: CASSKAWLPDRGVIYF

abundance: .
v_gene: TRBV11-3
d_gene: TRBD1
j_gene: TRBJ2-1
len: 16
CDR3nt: TGTGCCAGCAGCTCTTCCGGGACCAGGGGGCTCAATGAGCAGTTCTTC
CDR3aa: CASSSSGTRGLNEQFF

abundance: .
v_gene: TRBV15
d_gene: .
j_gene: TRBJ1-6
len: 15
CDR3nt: TGTGCCACCAGCAGAGATCGACAAAGGGATTCACCCCTCCACTTT
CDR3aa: CATSRDRQRDSPLHF

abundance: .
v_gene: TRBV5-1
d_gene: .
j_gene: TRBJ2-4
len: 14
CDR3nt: TGCGCCAGCAGCCCTGCAGGCTCTCTGAACATTCAGTACTTC
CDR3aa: CASSPAGSLNIQYF

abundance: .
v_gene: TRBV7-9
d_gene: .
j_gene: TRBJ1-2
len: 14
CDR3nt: TGTGCCAGCACGGTAGTATTTGCTCAGGGTGGCTACACCTTC
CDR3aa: CASTVVFAQGGYTF

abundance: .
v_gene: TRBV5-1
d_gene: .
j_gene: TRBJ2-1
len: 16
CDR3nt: TGCGCCAGCAGCCGGCTAGGGGGGCCCTCCTACAATGAGCAGTTCTTC
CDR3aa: CASSRLGGPSYNEQFF

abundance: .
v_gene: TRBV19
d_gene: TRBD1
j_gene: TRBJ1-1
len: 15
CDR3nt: TGTGCCAGTAATCCCCAAGGGGGCAGTGACACTGAAGCTTTCTTT
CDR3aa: CASNPQGGSDTEAFF

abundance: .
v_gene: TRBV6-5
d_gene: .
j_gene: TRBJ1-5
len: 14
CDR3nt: TGTGCCAGCAGACCCATTGGGGTAGGGCAGCCCCAGCATTTT
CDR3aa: CASRPIGVGQPQHF

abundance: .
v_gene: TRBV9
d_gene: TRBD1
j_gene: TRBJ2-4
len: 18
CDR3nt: TGTGCCAGCAGCTCGGATCGACAGGGGGCCCTAGCCAAAAACATTCAGTACTTC
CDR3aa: CASSSDRQGALAKNIQYF

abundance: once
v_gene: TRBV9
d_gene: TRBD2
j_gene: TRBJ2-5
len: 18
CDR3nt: TGTGCCAGCAGCGTCGGGCTAGCGGGGGGGCGATCCCCAGAGACCCAGTACTTC
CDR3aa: CASSVGLAGGRSPETQYF

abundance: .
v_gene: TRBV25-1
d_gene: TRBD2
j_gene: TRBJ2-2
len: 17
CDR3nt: TGTGCCAGCAGTGGGGGGCCGCGGGGGGGCCGCACCGGGGAGCTGTTTTTT
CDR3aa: CASSGGPRGGRTGELFF

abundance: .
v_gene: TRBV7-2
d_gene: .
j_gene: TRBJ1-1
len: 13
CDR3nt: TGTGCCAGCAGCTTAGGGCGGAACACTGAAGCTTTCTTT
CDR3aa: CASSLGRNTEAFF

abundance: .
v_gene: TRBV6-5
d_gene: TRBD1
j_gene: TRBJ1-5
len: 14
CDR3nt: TGTGCCAGCAGCCAGGGGGTTAGCAATCAGCCCCAGCATTTT
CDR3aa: CASSQGVSNQPQHF

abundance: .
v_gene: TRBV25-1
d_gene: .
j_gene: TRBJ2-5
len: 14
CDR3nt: TGTGCCAGCAGTGAACCAGGGTCTAAGGAGACCCAGTACTTC
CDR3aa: CASSEPGSKETQYF

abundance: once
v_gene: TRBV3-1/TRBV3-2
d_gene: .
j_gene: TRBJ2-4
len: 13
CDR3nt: TGTGCCAGCAGCCATTCGGTAGAAAACATTCAGTACTTC
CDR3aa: CASSHSVENIQYF

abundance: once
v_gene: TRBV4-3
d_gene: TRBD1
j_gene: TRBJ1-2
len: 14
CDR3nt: TGCGCCAGCAGCCTGGACAGGGCCGGGTATGGCTACACCTTC
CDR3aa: CASSLDRAGYGYTF

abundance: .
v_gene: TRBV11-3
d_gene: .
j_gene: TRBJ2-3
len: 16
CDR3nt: TGTGCCAGCAGCTTAGGGGCCCAGATTGGCGCAGATACGCAGTATTTT
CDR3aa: CASSLGAQIGADTQYF

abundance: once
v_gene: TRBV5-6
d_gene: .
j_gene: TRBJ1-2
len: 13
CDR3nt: TGTGCCAGCACATCAACGGGGGGCCTTGGCTACACCTTC
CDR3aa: CASTSTGGLGYTF

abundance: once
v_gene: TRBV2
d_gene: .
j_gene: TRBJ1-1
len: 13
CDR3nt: TGTGCCAGCAGTGAAGGGATGAACACTGAAGCTTTCTTT
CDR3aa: CASSEGMNTEAFF

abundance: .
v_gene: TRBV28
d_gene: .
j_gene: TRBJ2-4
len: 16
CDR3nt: TGTGCCAGCGGAGAGTCCCAGTATATAGCCAAAAACATTCAGTACTTC
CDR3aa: CASGESQYIAKNIQYF

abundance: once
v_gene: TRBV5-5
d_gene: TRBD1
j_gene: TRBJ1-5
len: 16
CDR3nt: TGTGCCAGCAGCTTGGCCGGGACAGGGGGGTATCAGCCCCAGCATTTT
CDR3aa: CASSLAGTGGYQPQHF

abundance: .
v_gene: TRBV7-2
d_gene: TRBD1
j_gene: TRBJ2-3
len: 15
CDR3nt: TGTGCCAGCAGCTCCCAGACAGGGGCCACAGATACGCAGTATTTT
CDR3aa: CASSSQTGATDTQYF

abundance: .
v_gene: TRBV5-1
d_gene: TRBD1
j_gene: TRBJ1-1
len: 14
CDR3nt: TGCGCCAGCAGCTTGGGCGGTTTGTGGGGACAGGGCTTCTTT
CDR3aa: CASSLGGLWGQGFF

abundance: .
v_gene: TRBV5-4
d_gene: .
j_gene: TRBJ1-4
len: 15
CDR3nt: TGTGCCAGCAGCTTGAAATCTGGAGGGAGTGAAAAACTGTTTTTT
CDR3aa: CASSLKSGGSEKLFF

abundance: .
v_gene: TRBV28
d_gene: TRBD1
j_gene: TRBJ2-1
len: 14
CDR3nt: TGTGCCAGCAGTCCCGAGGGGGCCGCAGGTGAGCAGTTCTTC
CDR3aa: CASSPEGAAGEQFF

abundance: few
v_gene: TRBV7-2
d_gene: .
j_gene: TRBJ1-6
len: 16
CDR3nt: TGTGCCAGCAGCTTGGCCCCAAGGGGCGCAAATTCACCCCTCCACTTT
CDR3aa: CASSLAPRGANSPLHF

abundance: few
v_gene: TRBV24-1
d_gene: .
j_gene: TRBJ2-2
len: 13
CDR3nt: TGTGCCACCAGGGGGACCTCAGAGGGGGAGCTGTTTTTT
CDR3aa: CATRGTSEGELFF

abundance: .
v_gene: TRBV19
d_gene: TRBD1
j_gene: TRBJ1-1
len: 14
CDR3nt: TGTGCCAGTAGTATCGGACAGGGGAACACTGAAGCTTTCTTT
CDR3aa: CASSIGQGNTEAFF

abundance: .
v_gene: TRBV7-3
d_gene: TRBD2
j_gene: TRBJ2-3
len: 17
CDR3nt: TGTGCCAGCAGCTTGGCTAAGCGGGGGGGCCGTACAGATACGCAGTATTTT
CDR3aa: CASSLAKRGGRTDTQYF

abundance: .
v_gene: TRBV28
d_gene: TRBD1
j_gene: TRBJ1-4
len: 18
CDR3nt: TGTGCCAGCAGTTTCCCCGGGACAGGGATTGAACTATGGGAAAAACTGTTTTTT
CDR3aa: CASSFPGTGIELWEKLFF

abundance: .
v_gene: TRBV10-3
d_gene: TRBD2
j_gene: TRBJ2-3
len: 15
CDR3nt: TGTGCCATCAGTGACCCGGGGACTACTGTAGATACGCAGTATTTT
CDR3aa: CAISDPGTTVDTQYF

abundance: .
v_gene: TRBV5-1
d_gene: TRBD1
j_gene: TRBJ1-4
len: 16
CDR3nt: TGCGCCAGCAGCAAGGTCCAGGGGGCAACTAATGAAAAACTGTTTTTT
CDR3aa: CASSKVQGATNEKLFF

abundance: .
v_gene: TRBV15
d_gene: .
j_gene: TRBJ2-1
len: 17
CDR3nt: TGTGCCACCAGCAGAGATCGGAGACAGTCCTTCTACAATGAGCAGTTCTTC
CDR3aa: CATSRDRRQSFYNEQFF